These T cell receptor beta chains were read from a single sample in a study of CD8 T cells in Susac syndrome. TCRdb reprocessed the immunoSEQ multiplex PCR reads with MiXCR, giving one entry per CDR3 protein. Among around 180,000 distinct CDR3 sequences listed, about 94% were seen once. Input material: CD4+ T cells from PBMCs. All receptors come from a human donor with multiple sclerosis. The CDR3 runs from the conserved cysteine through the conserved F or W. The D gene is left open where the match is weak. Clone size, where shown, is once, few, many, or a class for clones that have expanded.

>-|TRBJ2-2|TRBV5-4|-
CASSLDPGRRTGELFF
TGTGCCAGCAGCTTGGACCCCGGGAGAAGGACCGGGGAGCTGTTTTTT
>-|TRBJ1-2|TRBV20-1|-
CSARAWERGYTF
TGCAGTGCTAGGGCATGGGAGCGTGGCTACACCTTC
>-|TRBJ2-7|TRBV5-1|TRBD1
CASSPGEQGWYEQYF
TGCGCCAGCAGCCCTGGGGAACAGGGGTGGTACGAGCAGTACTTC
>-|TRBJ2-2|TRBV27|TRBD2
CASSTSGLNTGELFF
TGTGCCAGCAGTACTAGCGGGCTGAACACCGGGGAGCTGTTTTTT
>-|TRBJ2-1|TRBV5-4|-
CASSLSPQVAIDEQFF
TGTGCCAGCAGCTTGTCCCCGCAAGTAGCGATCGATGAGCAGTTCTTC
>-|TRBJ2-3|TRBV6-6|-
CASSQGQGGTDTQYF
TGTGCCAGCAGTCAGGGGCAGGGAGGCACAGATACGCAGTATTTT
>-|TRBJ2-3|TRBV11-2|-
CASSLEAGSSTDTQYF
TGTGCCAGCAGCTTAGAAGCCGGATCTAGCACAGATACGCAGTATTTT
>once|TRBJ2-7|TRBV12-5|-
CASGLRATNPSEQYF
TGTGCTAGTGGTTTGAGGGCTACTAATCCCTCGGAGCAGTACTTC
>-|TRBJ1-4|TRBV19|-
CASSSTTTNEKLFF
TGTGCCAGTAGTAGCACTACAACTAATGAAAAACTGTTTTTT
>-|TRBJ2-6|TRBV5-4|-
CASSEGGRGANVLTF
TGTGCCAGCAGCGAAGGGGGTCGTGGGGCCAACGTCCTGACTTTC
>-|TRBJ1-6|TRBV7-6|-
CASSWTVGNSPLHF
TGTGCCAGCAGCTGGACAGTCGGTAATTCACCCCTCCACTTT
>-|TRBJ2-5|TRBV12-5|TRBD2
CASGFAPWSGNVETQYF
TGTGCTAGTGGTTTCGCCCCGTGGAGCGGGAATGTGGAGACCCAGTACTTC
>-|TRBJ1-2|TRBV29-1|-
CSVASSNYGYTF
TGCAGCGTTGCTTCCAGTAACTATGGCTACACCTTC
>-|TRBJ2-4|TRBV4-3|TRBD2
CASSQDMREGNIQYF
TGCGCCAGCAGCCAAGATATGAGGGAGGGAAACATTCAGTACTTC
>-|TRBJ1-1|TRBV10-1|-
CASSRERRTEAFF
TGCGCCAGCAGTAGGGAGCGACGTACTGAAGCTTTCTTT
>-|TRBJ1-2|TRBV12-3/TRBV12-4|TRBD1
CASGKGQGYGYTF
TGTGCCAGCGGAAAGGGACAGGGGTATGGCTACACCTTC
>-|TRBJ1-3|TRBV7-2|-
CASSLTVSGNTIYF
TGTGCCAGCAGCTTGACAGTCTCTGGAAACACCATATATTTT
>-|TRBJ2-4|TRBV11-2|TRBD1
CASSLVGQGAFKNIQYF
TGTGCCAGCAGCTTAGTGGGACAGGGCGCCTTCAAAAACATTCAGTACTTC
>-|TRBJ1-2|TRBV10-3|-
CAAQGENYGYTF
TGTGCCGCACAGGGAGAAAACTATGGCTACACCTTC
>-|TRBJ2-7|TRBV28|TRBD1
CASSFRQAQGANTYEQYF
TGTGCCAGCAGTTTTCGACAAGCCCAGGGGGCTAATACCTACGAGCAGTACTTC
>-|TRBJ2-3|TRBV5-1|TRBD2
CASSPYTSGYTDTQYF
TGCGCCAGCAGCCCTTACACTAGCGGTTACACAGATACGCAGTATTTT
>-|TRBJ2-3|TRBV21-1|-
CARDAGGTDTQYF
TGTGCCAGGGATGCAGGGGGCACAGATACGCAGTATTTT